Presented here are 2 T cell receptor beta chains from one specimen sequenced in a study of CD8+ T cells in alopecia areata. Sequencing used cDNA as its template, made by extracting RNA and reverse transcribing it. Profiled with immunoSEQ multiplex PCR; TCRdb holds only in-frame clones, not every one. The table shows more than 150,000 clones, with more than 45% occurring only once. The specimen comprised CD8+ T cells sorted from blood, sampled at week 0. These receptors all stem from a human donor with alopecia areata.

The gene calls are TRBV9 and TRBJ1-1; 9 nucleotides align to TRBD1. This CDR3 contains 14 residues. CDR1 SGDLS and CDR2 YYNGEE come from the germline V gene. V shed 3 bases and J 5 bases; nucleotides not matched to a gene: 5. The CDR3 DNA follows: TGTGCCAGCAGCGAGGGACAGGGAGGAACTGAAGCTTTCTTT. Its translation: CASSEGQGGTEAFF.

Note on this clone: Within the sample, other DNA sequences also encode this same CDR3. V is TRBV29-1 and J is TRBJ2-7; 7 bases line up with TRBD1. Germline loops: CDR1 SQVTM, CDR2 ANQGSEA. J gave up 2 bases and V 2 bases, and 0 bases lay outside the gene matches. The CDR3 has 12 residues. Here the CDR3 DNA reads TGCAGCGTTGAACAGGGGGCCTACGAGCAGTACTTC. Encoded protein: CSVEQGAYEQYF.